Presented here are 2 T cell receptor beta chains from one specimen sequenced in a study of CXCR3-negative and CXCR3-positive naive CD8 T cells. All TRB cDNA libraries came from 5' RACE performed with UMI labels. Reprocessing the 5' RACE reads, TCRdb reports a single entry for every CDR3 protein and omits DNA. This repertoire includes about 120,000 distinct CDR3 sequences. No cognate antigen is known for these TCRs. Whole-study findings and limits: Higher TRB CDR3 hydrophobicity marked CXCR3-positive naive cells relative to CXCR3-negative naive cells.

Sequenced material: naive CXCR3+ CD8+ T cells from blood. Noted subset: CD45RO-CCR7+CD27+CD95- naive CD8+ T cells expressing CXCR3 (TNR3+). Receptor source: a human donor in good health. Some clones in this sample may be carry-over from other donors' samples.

The CDR3 sequence is CASSWDREGRRSYNEQFF. The chain employs TRBV28 and TRBJ2-1; TCRdb outputs TRBD1, but without DNA this stays unchecked. The CDR3 extends over 18 amino acids. CDR1 and CDR2 from the germline V gene are MDHEN and SYDVKM.

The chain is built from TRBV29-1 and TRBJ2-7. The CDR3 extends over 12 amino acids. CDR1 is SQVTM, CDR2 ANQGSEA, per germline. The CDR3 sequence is CSVRQGPYEQYF.